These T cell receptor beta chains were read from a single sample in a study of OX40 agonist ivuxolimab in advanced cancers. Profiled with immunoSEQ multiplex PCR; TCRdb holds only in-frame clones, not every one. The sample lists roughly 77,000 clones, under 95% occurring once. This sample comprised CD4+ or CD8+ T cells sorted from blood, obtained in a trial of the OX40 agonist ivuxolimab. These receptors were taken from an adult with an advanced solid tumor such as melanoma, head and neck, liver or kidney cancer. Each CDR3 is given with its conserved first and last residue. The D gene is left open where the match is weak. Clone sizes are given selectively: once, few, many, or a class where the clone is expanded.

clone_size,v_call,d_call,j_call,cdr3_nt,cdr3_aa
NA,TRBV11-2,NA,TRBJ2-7,TGTGCCAGCAGCCAAGGGTTTTACGAGCAGTACTTC,CASSQGFYEQYF
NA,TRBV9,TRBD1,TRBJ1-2,TGTGCCAGCAGCGCGAGGACAGGGGCTGGCTGGAACTATGGCTACACCTTC,CASSARTGAGWNYGYTF
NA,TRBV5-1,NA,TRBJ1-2,TGCGCCAGCAGCTGGGGAGGGCAAGCTAACTATGGCTACACCTTC,CASSWGGQANYGYTF
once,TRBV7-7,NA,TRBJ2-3,TGTGCCAGCAGCCCATACATCACGGAGGGAGATACGCAGTATTTT,CASSPYITEGDTQYF
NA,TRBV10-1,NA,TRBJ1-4,TGCGCCAGCACCCGAACAGGGCCAGCTAATGAAAAACTGTTTTTT,CASTRTGPANEKLFF
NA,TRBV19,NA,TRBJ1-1,TGTGCCAGTAGTAGTGGGAGTAGGTACCACATGATGAACACTGAAGCTTTCTTT,CASSSGSRYHMMNTEAFF
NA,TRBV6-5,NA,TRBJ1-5,TGTGCCAGCAGGACGGCGGCCCCGATTCAGCCCCAGCATTTT,CASRTAAPIQPQHF
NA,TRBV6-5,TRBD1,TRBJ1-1,TGTGCCAGCAGTAAACAGGGGATCGCGGAAGCTTTCTTT,CASSKQGIAEAFF
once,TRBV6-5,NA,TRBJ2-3,TGTGCCAGCAGTTACTCCGGGATAGGTACAGATACGCAGTATTTT,CASSYSGIGTDTQYF
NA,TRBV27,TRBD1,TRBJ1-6,TGTGCCAGCAGTTTATACCCATTGGACAGGGGGAAGTTGTATTCACCCCTCCACTTT,CASSLYPLDRGKLYSPLHF
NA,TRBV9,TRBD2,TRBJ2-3,TGTGCCAGCAGCAACCCGACTAGCGGGGGCCCCCCGCTAACGCAGTATTTT,CASSNPTSGGPPLTQYF
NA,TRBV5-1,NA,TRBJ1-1,TGCGCCAGCAGCCCGCCGGGGGGCATGAACACTGAAGCTTTCTTT,CASSPPGGMNTEAFF
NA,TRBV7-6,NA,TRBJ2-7,TGTGCCAGCAGCTTAGGGAGGAACACGTCCTACGAGCAGTACTTC,CASSLGRNTSYEQYF
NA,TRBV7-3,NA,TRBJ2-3,TGTGCCAGCAGCTTAGAGGTCCAGGCAGATACGCAGTATTTT,CASSLEVQADTQYF
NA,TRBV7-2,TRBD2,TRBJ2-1,TGTGCCAGCAGCTTAGGAGGGACTAGCGGGGATGAGCAGTTCTTC,CASSLGGTSGDEQFF
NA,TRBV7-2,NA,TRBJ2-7,TGTGCCAGCAGCTTAAGGGCCGAGACCTACGAGCAGTACTTC,CASSLRAETYEQYF
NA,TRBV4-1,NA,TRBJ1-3,TGCGCCAGCAGCCAAGATCTTGGAGCTCAGGGAAACACCATATATTTT,CASSQDLGAQGNTIYF
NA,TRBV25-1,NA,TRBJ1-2,TGTGCCAGCAGTGATCTGGACAGAGAACCTTATGGCTACACCTTC,CASSDLDREPYGYTF
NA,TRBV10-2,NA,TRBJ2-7,TGCGCCAGCAGTGAGGGGTCGCAGTGGCCCTACGAGCAGTACTTC,CASSEGSQWPYEQYF
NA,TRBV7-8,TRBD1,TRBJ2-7,TGTGCCAGCAGCACGTCACAGGGGGCGACCTACGAGCAGTACTTC,CASSTSQGATYEQYF
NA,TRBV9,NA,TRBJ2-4,TGTGCCAGCAGCGTAGCGGGAGCTAAAAACATTCAGTACTTC,CASSVAGAKNIQYF
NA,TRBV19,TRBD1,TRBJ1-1,TGTGCCAGTAGTCCCGGGACAGGGGGGTTCTCTGAAGCTTTCTTT,CASSPGTGGFSEAFF
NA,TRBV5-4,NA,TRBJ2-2,TGTGCCAGCAGCGCGGGACCCTCGAACACCGGGGAGCTGTTTTTT,CASSAGPSNTGELFF
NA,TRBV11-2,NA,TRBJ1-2,TGTGCCAGCAGCTTAGAACTGACAGTCTATGGCTACACCTTC,CASSLELTVYGYTF
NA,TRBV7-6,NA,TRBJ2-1,TGTGCCAGCAGCTTTGAGCCGAGCTCCTACAATGAGCAGTTCTTC,CASSFEPSSYNEQFF
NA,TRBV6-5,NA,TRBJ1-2,TGTGCCAGCAGTCCGGGCCACTCGGGAGGCTACACCTTC,CASSPGHSGGYTF
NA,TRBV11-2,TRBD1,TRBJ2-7,TGTGCCAGCAGCTTAGAGACAGGGGGTTACGAGCAGTACTTC,CASSLETGGYEQYF
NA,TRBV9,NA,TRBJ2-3,TGTGCCAGCAGCGGGGTAGGGAGCACAGATACGCAGTATTTT,CASSGVGSTDTQYF
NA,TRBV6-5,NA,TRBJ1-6,TGTGCCAGTGGGTTATCACCCCTCCACTTT,CASGLSPLHF
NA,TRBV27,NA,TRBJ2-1,TGTGCCAGCAGGCTGTCACAGGGGGGGAATGAGCAGTTCTTC,CASRLSQGGNEQFF
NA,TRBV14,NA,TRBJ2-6,TGTGCCAGCAGCCACGTCGGGGACTCCCCCCTAGGGGCCAACGTCCTGACTTTC,CASSHVGDSPLGANVLTF
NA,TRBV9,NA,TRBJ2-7,TGTGCCAGCAGCGTAGGAAGGGTTGTCGACGAGCAGTACTTC,CASSVGRVVDEQYF
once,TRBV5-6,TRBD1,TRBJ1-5,TGTGCCAGCAGCGGGGGGACAGCCAATCAGCCCCAGCATTTT,CASSGGTANQPQHF
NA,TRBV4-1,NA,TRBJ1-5,TGCGCCAGCAGCCAAGAGGCCTATAGCAATCAGCCCCAGCATTTT,CASSQEAYSNQPQHF
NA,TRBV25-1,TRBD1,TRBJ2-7,TGTGCCAGCAGTGACTTTCCGTCAGGGGGCCACGAGCAGTACTTC,CASSDFPSGGHEQYF
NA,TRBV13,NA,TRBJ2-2,TGTGCCAGCAACTTCCGGGTCCAGGGAACCGGGGAGCTGTTTTTT,CASNFRVQGTGELFF
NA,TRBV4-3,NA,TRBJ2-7,TGCGCCAGCAGCCAAGACAGAAGCTACGAGCAGTACTTC,CASSQDRSYEQYF
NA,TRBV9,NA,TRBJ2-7,TGTGCCAGCAGCCCTTGGAGCAGCTCCTACGAGCAGTACTTC,CASSPWSSSYEQYF
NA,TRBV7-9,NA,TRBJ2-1,TGTGCCAGCAGCTTAGTGGCACATGAGCAGTTCTTC,CASSLVAHEQFF
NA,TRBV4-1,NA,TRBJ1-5,TGCGCCAGCAGCCAAGAATTGGGCAATCAGCCCCAGCATTTT,CASSQELGNQPQHF
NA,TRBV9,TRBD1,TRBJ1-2,TGTGCCAGCAGCGCTCCGGGACAGGGGCTCACGGGAGGCTACACCTTC,CASSAPGQGLTGGYTF
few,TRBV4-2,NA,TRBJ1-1,TGTGCCAGCAGCCAAGGTCGGGAGAACACTGAAGCTTTCTTT,CASSQGRENTEAFF
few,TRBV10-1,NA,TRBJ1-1,TGCGCCAGTTCGGAGGGAAACACTGAAGCTTTCTTT,CASSEGNTEAFF
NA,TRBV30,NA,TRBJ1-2,TGTGCCTGGGCCGAGGGGATTCTAAATCCGGACTATGGCTACACCTTC,CAWAEGILNPDYGYTF
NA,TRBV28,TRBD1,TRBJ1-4,TGTGCCAGCAGTCCCCCTAAGGACAGGGAGGATAATGAAAAACTGTTTTTT,CASSPPKDREDNEKLFF
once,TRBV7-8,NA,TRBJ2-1,TGTGCCAGCAGCTTAGTTGAAGCGTCGAGCTCCTACAATGAGCAGTTCTTC,CASSLVEASSSYNEQFF
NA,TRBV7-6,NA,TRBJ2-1,TGTGCCAGCAGCTTAAGCTCTAGCCATCCTTCCTACAATGAGCAGTTCTTC,CASSLSSSHPSYNEQFF
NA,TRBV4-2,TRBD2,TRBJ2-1,TGTGCCAGCAGCCCGACCTTGTTGCGGGGGGCCTCACTGGAGCAGTTCTTC,CASSPTLLRGASLEQFF
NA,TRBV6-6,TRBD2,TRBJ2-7,TGTGCCAGCAGTTACCAGCGGGGGGCCTCCTACGAGCAGTACTTC,CASSYQRGASYEQYF
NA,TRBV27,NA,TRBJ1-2,TGTGCCAGCAGTTTACTCCCCACGGACCCTAGGGGCTACACCTTC,CASSLLPTDPRGYTF